This entry is about one T cell receptor beta chain. This sample stems from a study of blood T cells in healthy people across ages. Per-sample PBMC isolation yielded at least 6.5 million cells. A second 7 to 11 cycle PCR used barcoded and J-beta primers. TCRdb itself ran the 5' RACE reads through MiXCR, one entry per CDR3 protein. This repertoire shows approximately 1,700,000 distinct CDR3 sequences, roughly 43% found once; its top ten account for more than 20%. CDR1 and CDR2 from the germline V gene are SGHRS and YFSETQ. Trimming left V 4 bases short and J 11 bases short, with 24 bases between. This CDR3 is 15 amino acids long.

Sequenced material: blood. This receptor was obtained from a human donor in good health. The chain carries TRBV5-1 and TRBJ2-5, with a possible D match to TRBD2 (6 bases). The CDR3 DNA reads TGCGCCAGCAGCCCCGGGGGAAGGACCCACAATGAGCAGTACTTC. Encoded protein: CASSPGGRTHNEQYF.